Listed here are 12 T cell receptor beta chains from one sample, sequenced in a study of control samples from healthy donors and cancer patients. The method was immunoSEQ multiplex PCR; TCRdb's version includes in-frame clones alone and lacks a portion of them. The table records around 100,000 clones, approximately 84% of them present only once. Sequencing used blood. These receptors came from a woman aged 50 to 60 in good health.

The chain employs TRBV19 and TRBJ1-3; D is unclear. This CDR3 comprises 16 residues. V lost 2 bases, J lost 3 bases, and 14 bases lay in between. Germline CDR1 is LNHDA and CDR2 is SQIVND (reference sequence). CDR3 DNA: TGTGCCAGTAGTATAACCGGCGGGGTTGGTGGAAACACCATATATTTT. This codes for CASSITGGVGGNTIYF.

This CDR3 reads CATTWDRVAGELFF. In DNA, the CDR3 is TGTGCCACCACCTGGGACAGGGTGGCCGGGGAGCTGTTTTTT. The chain has TRBV28 and TRBJ2-2; 9 positions match TRBD1. V lost 10 bases to trimming and J lost 6 bases; unmatched junction nucleotides: 9. CDR3 length equals 14 residues. CDR1 is MDHEN, CDR2 SYDVKM, per germline.

This chain uses TRBV7-9 with TRBJ1-6, with TRBD1 as a possible D gene (6 bases). This CDR3 has 19 residues. Germline loops: CDR1 SEHNR, CDR2 FQNEAQ (reference sequence). The V gene lost 1 base and the J gene lost 1 base, with 17 bases spanning the gap. CDR3 sequence: CASSLVQGTGRSYNSPLHF. As DNA, the CDR3 is TGTGCCAGCAGCTTAGTACAGGGAACCGGTCGGTCCTATAATTCACCCCTCCACTTT. Based on the CDR3 plus reference TRBV7-9 and TRBJ1-6, the full variable domain is DTGVSQNPRHKITKRGQNVTFRCDPISEHNRLYWYRQTLGQGPEFLTYFQNEAQLEKSRLLSDRFSAERPKGSFSTLEIQRTEQGDSAMYLCASSLVQGTGRSYNSPLHFGNGTRLTVT.

The chain carries TRBV21-1 and TRBJ1-1. TRBV21-1 is marked as a pseudogene. The CDR3 covers 14 residues. In nucleotides, the CDR3 is TGTGCCAGCAGCAACTGGCAGGGGGGGACTGAAGCTTTCTTT. Encoded protein: CASSNWQGGTEAFF.

The count of this clone is one. This rearrangement joins TRBV7-6 to TRBJ2-6, with D perhaps TRBD1 (5 bases). The V end was cut by 5 bases, the J end by 0 bases, with 20 bases between. This CDR3 has 19 amino acids. Germline V gene data show CDR1 as SGHVS and CDR2 as FNYEAQ. As DNA, the CDR3 is TGTGCCAGCAGCCCATTAGGCAGGACAATGCCCTCTGGGGCCAACGTCCTGACTTTC. Its translation: CASSPLGRTMPSGANVLTF.

The chain combines TRBV7-2 with TRBJ2-6; unclear D gene. V was trimmed by 5 bases and J by 2 bases, leaving 10 bases between them. In germline, CDR1 is SGHTA, CDR2 FQGNSA. The length of the CDR3 is 15 residues. DNA of the CDR3: TGTGCCAGCAGCGCCAGGATGACTGGGGCCAACGTCCTGACTTTC. Its translation is CASSARMTGANVLTF.

This clone was observed once. This chain connects TRBV12-3 or TRBV12-4 to TRBJ2-3, with D unresolved. Deletions cut 2 bases from V and 5 bases from J, with 8 bases between. CDR3 length: 13 amino acids. CDR3 bases: TGTGCCAGCAGTTTAATAAATAGAGATACGCAGTATTTT. Its translation: CASSLINRDTQYF.

The genes are TRBV2 and TRBJ2-5; D remains unclear. The CDR3 has 13 residues. Trimming cost V 6 bases and J 1 base, with 9 bases left between them. Germline values: CDR1 SNHLY, CDR2 FYNNEI. The CDR3 protein is CASRLLSQETQYF. CDR3 in DNA: TGTGCCAGCAGACTTCTGTCCCAAGAGACCCAGTACTTC.

The gene calls are TRBV28 and TRBJ2-2; no clear D gene. V lost 6 bases to trimming and J lost 5 bases, with 13 bases between them. This CDR3 is 14 amino acids long. Per germline, CDR1 MDHEN and CDR2 SYDVKM. In DNA, the CDR3 is TGTGCCAGCAGCACCGGGCCCACGACCGGGGAGCTGTTTTTT. It specifies CASSTGPTTGELFF.

The V gene is TRBV7-5, the J gene TRBJ2-3; the table's D call TRBD1 went unverified against the DNA. TRBV7-5 is a pseudogene. This CDR3 spans 14 amino acids. CDR3 DNA sequence: TGTGTCAGAGCTTCAGGGGAGATCACAGATACGCAGTATTTT. This codes for CVRASGEITDTQYF.

The V and J genes are TRBV7-2 and TRBJ1-5, with TRBD1 as a possible D gene (6 bases). The V gene's germline CDR1 is SGHTA and CDR2 FQGNSA. V was cut by 4 bases and J by 7 bases, with 11 bases left in between. The CDR3 has 13 amino acids. CDR3 bases: TGTGCCAGCAGCTGGACAGAGGTACAGCCCCAGCATTTT. Translation gives CASSWTEVQPQHF.

V is TRBV7-3 and J is TRBJ2-1; 7 bases align to TRBD2. This CDR3 spans 14 amino acids. Germline V gene lookup returns CDR1 SGHTA and CDR2 FQGTGA. V gave up 3 bases and J gave up 9 bases; unmatched junction bases: 8. The CDR3 coding sequence is TGTGCCAGCAGCTTTTCTCGGGGCGGGGGTGAGCAGTTCTTC. Translating gives CASSFSRGGGEQFF.